This T cell receptor (beta chain) was sequenced for a study of control samples from healthy donors and cancer patients. Method: immunoSEQ multiplex PCR; TCRdb's copy keeps in-frame clones and lacks some. This table holds 100,000 to 150,000 clones, over 80% found once. The origin of this receptor is an elderly man with head and neck cancer. The sequenced material came from PBMCs.

As DNA, the CDR3 is TGTGCCAGCAGTCAAGACAGGAACCAAGAGACCCAGTACTTC. Amino acids: CASSQDRNQETQYF. The gene calls are TRBV2 and TRBJ2-5, with D tentatively TRBD1 (6 bases). Trimming removed 5 bases from V and 0 bases from J, with 10 bases in between. Per the germline V gene, CDR1 is SNHLY and CDR2 is FYNNEI. The CDR3 length is 14 residues.